The 30 T cell receptor beta chains below all came from one sample that was sequenced in a study of T cells in Graves' hyperthyroidism and ophthalmopathy. It was RNA transcripts that yielded the amplified TCR beta CDR3 regions. HTBI primers were the set used in a first-round RT-PCR of the TCR CDR3. One entry per CDR3 protein results from TCRdb running MiXCR on the multiplex PCR reads. The data contain around 580,000 distinct CDR3 sequences, just over 45% of them singletons. Sequenced: peripheral blood or thyroid tissue (not recorded which). These receptors were collected from a woman aged 18-29 years with Graves' hyperthyroidism.

This clonotype has ten or more counts. The CDR3 DNA follows: TGCGCCAGCAGCCCTTCTGGCAGCCCACTCTACGAGCAGTACTTC. Translating gives CASSPSGSPLYEQYF. The rearrangement uses TRBV5-1 and TRBJ2-7; unclear D gene. This CDR3 is 15 amino acids long. Trimming removed 4 bases from V and 3 bases from J, with 17 bases in between. The germline gives CDR1 SGHRS, CDR2 YFSETQ. The whole variable domain, filled in from reference TRBV5-1 and TRBJ2-7, reads KAGVTQTPRYLIKTRGQQVTLSCSPISGHRSVSWYQQTPGQGLQFLFEYFSETQRNKGNFPGRFSGRQFSNSRSEMNVSTLELGDSALYLCASSPSGSPLYEQYFGPGTRLTVT.

This clonotype was recorded many times. The CDR3 region is CAISGDLSGNTIYF. The CDR3 nucleotides read TGTGCCATCAGCGGGGATCTCTCTGGAAACACCATATATTTT. V is TRBV10-3 and J is TRBJ1-3; D remains ambiguous. The CDR3 is made up of 14 amino acids. With 6 bases removed from V and 0 bases from J, the gap between germline ends came to 9 bases. Germline CDR1 and CDR2: ENHRY and SYGVKD.

This clonotype was observed at least ten times. V usage is TRBV10-3 and J usage is TRBJ1-2; D gene unclear. The germline V gene has CDR1 ENHRY and CDR2 SYGVKD. V lost 4 bases, J lost 6 bases, and 12 bases lay in between. This CDR3 spans 13 amino acids. This CDR3 reads CAISGITEDGYTF. CDR3 coding DNA: TGTGCCATCAGTGGTATAACAGAGGATGGCTACACCTTC.

CDR3 amino acids: CASSLDPSGGGRANYGYTF. The CDR3 bases are TGTGCCAGCAGCTTAGATCCATCGGGCGGTGGCAGAGCTAACTATGGCTACACCTTC. The chain recombines TRBV7-2 with TRBJ1-2; D is undetermined. V lost 1 base and J 0 bases, leaving 21 bases between the germline ends. The CDR3 is made up of 19 amino acids. The germline gives CDR1 SGHTA, CDR2 FQGNSA. Variable domain in full (rest from reference TRBV7-2 and TRBJ1-2): GAGVSQSPSNKVTEKGKDVELRCDPISGHTALYWYRQSLGQGLEFLIYFQGNSAPDKSGLPSDRFSAERTGGSVSTLTIQRTQQEDSAVYLCASSLDPSGGGRANYGYTFGSGTRLTVV.

This sequence joins TRBV7-9 and TRBJ2-7, with TRBD1 identical over 7 bases. TRBJ2-5 explains the end of the DNA better; the J call may be wrong. Germline assignment: CDR1 SEHNR and CDR2 FQNEAQ (reference sequence). CDR3 length equals 14 residues. The CDR3 DNA is TGTGCCAGCAGTCCAACAGGGGTAATAAAGACCCAGTACTTC. Translation: CASSPTGVIKTQYF.

CDR3 protein: CSARTGAHDSGELFF. The DNA for the CDR3 is TGCAGTGCCCGCACAGGGGCGCACGATTCCGGGGAGCTGTTTTTT. The chain links TRBV20-1 to TRBJ2-2; 7 positions agree with TRBD1. CDR1 and CDR2 (germline): DFQATT, SNEGSKA (reference sequence). The CDR3 is 15 amino acids. The trim removed 6 bases at V and 6 bases at J, leaving 13 bases unmatched.

The rearrangement uses TRBV4-2 and TRBJ2-2; TRBD2 matches 8 bases. CDR1 and CDR2 (germline): LGHNA, YNFKEQ. The CDR3 loop spans 17 amino acids. The V segment lost 0 bases and the J segment 6 bases; nucleotides outside the gene matches: 9. In DNA, the CDR3 is TGTGCCAGCAGCCAAGATCGGACCGGGGGGGGCCCCGGGGAGCTGTTTTTT. This sequence encodes CASSQDRTGGGPGELFF.

The chain combines TRBV10-3 with TRBJ2-1; 12 bases map to TRBD2. The CDR3 spans 14 residues. V gave up 6 bases and J gave up 8 bases; unmatched junction bases: 5. CDR1 is ENHRY, CDR2 SYGVKD, per germline. This CDR3 is CAISPGLAGYEQFF. The CDR3 DNA is TGTGCCATCAGCCCGGGACTAGCGGGTTATGAGCAGTTCTTC.

The chain recombines TRBV10-3 with TRBJ2-6; the D is unclear. This CDR3 has 17 residues. The germline V gene encodes CDR1 ENHRY and CDR2 SYGVKD. V was shortened by 6 bases and J by 0 bases, with 15 bases between the two germline ends. The CDR3, as DNA: TGTGCCATCAGGGAACACGGAATAACCTCTGGGGCCAACGTCCTGACTTTC. Protein sequence: CAIREHGITSGANVLTF.

The chain carries TRBV10-3 and TRBJ1-1; the D is unclear. Trimming left V 6 bases short and J 2 bases short, with 22 bases between. Germline CDR1 is ENHRY and CDR2 is SYGVKD. The CDR3 is 17 amino acids. CDR3 DNA: TGTGCCATCAGAGATATCGAGGTTGACCCTGGAAACACTGAAGCTTTCTTT. This encodes CAIRDIEVDPGNTEAFF.

This clonotype was detected once. For the CDR3, the DNA is TGCAGCGTTGATAGACTAGCGGTACGGATAGAGACCCAGTACTTC. Translated: CSVDRLAVRIETQYF. This chain joins TRBV29-1 and TRBJ2-5; 9 bases match TRBD2. The length of the CDR3 is 15 residues. V lost 3 bases, J lost 4 bases, and 9 bases stayed unmatched. Looked up from germline, CDR1 is SQVTM and CDR2 is ANQGSEA.

In regard to this clonotype: The conserved closing phenylalanine or tryptophan is absent in this CDR3, likely reflecting a read error. This chain uses TRBV7-8 with TRBJ2-7; 10 bases are shared with TRBD2. V lost 3 bases to trimming and J lost 7 bases; unmatched junction nucleotides: 9. Germline lookup yields CDR1 SGHVS and CDR2 FQNEAQ. The CDR3 runs to 15 residues. The CDR3 DNA reads TGTGCCAGCAGCTTGGGACTAGCGAATGTGGGGGAGCAGTACCTC. Amino acids: CASSLGLANVGEQYL.

About this clonotype: No DNA is shown, since the ends of the CDR3 on it are uncertain; the CDR3 is the one TCRdb lists. The chain joins TRBV4-2 to TRBJ1-1; TRBD1, the table's D call, was not compared with the DNA. The CDR3 sequence runs 21 residues, both termini included. Germline CDR1 LGHNA, CDR2 YNFKEQ. CDR3 in amino acids: CASSFYICSARDPYRDTEAFF.

This clonotype was picked up many times. The rearrangement joins TRBV7-9 to TRBJ2-7; TRBD1 matches at 7 bases. In germline, CDR1 is SEHNR, CDR2 FQNEAQ (reference sequence). The trim removed 3 bases at V and 3 bases at J, leaving 8 bases unmatched. There are 15 residues in the CDR3. In nucleotides, the CDR3 is TGTGCCAGCAGCTTTTCCGGGACAGCGAACTACGAGCAGTACTTC. It yields the protein CASSFSGTANYEQYF.

At least ten counts were recorded for this clonotype. The V gene is TRBV12-3 or TRBV12-4, the J gene TRBJ1-1; 11 nucleotides match TRBD1. The trim removed 5 bases at V and 2 bases at J, leaving 4 bases unmatched. The CDR3 is 15 residues long. CDR3 region: CASSVGQGANTEAFF. DNA for the CDR3: TGTGCCAGCAGTGTTGGACAGGGGGCCAACACTGAAGCTTTCTTT.

The V call is TRBV20-1, the J call TRBJ1-5; 9 nucleotides match TRBD1. There are 15 residues in the CDR3. Germline lookup yields CDR1 DFQATT and CDR2 SNEGSKA (reference sequence). The V and J ends lost 4 bases and 6 bases, in that order; junction bases with no gene match: 10. CDR3 nucleotide sequence: TGCAGTGCTAATTGGGACAGGGCGTTCGGTCAGCCCCAGCATTTT. Its translation: CSANWDRAFGQPQHF.

In regard to this clonotype: Since a much larger clone is just one base distant, this may be a read error. The chain has TRBV14 and TRBJ2-5, with a weak D call TRBD1 (5 bases). This CDR3 contains 16 residues. Germline V gives CDR1 SGHDN, CDR2 FVKESK. The CDR3 reads CASSQGSQGRQETRYF. The CDR3 DNA reads TGTGCCAGCAGCCAAGGTTCCCAGGGCCGGCAAGAGACCCGGTACTTC.

The chain uses TRBV7-9 and TRBJ1-4, with 7 positions matching TRBD1. The J segment lost 7 bases and the V segment lost 5 bases, leaving 7 bases of the junction unmatched. The CDR3 has 14 amino acids. Germline V gene data show CDR1 as SEHNR and CDR2 as FQNEAQ (reference sequence). The CDR3 bases are TGTGCCAGCAGCCTTGGGACAGTAGCTGAAAAACTGTTTTTT. Protein product: CASSLGTVAEKLFF. Supplemented by reference TRBV7-9 and TRBJ1-4, the full variable domain reads DTGVSQNPRHKITKRGQNVTFRCDPISEHNRLYWYRQTLGQGPEFLTYFQNEAQLEKSRLLSDRFSAERPKGSFSTLEIQRTEQGDSAMYLCASSLGTVAEKLFFGSGTQLSVL.

The chain joins TRBV20-1 to TRBJ2-2; TRBD2 might be the D (5 bases). The V and J ends lost 0 bases and 2 bases respectively, with 10 bases between them. Germline CDR1 DFQATT, CDR2 SNEGSKA (reference sequence). This CDR3 comprises 15 residues. CDR3: CSARDEGSNTGELFF. CDR3 bases: TGCAGTGCTAGAGATGAGGGCAGCAACACCGGGGAGCTGTTTTTT.

This clonotype was observed at least ten times. The J gene is TRBJ1-1, the V gene TRBV6-5, with D maybe TRBD1 (5 bases). The CDR3 consists of 14 residues. V was shortened by 0 bases and J by 4 bases, with 9 bases between the two germline ends. Germline V CDR1 and CDR2: MNHEY, SVGAGI. This chain's CDR3 is CASSYSNTGTEAFF. CDR3 nucleotides: TGTGCCAGCAGTTACTCCAACACAGGCACTGAAGCTTTCTTT.

The J gene is TRBJ1-2, the V gene TRBV15, with D maybe TRBD1 (6 bases). Trimming took off 2 bases at V and 7 bases at J, with 11 bases between the two ends. The CDR3 contains 13 residues. Germline-derived CDR1 and CDR2 are LNHNV and YYDKDF (reference sequence). CDR3 in amino acids: CATSRRNRAGYTF. The CDR3, as DNA: TGTGCCACCAGCAGAAGAAACAGGGCTGGCTACACCTTC.

This clonotype has ten or more counts. The CDR3 loop is CASGSWETQYF. Here the CDR3 DNA reads TGTGCCAGCGGGTCCTGGGAGACCCAGTACTTC. The gene calls are TRBV27 and TRBJ2-5; D is unclear. From germline, CDR1 is MNHEY and CDR2 SMNVEV (reference sequence). V lost 8 bases, J lost 5 bases, and 9 bases lay in between. This CDR3 is built from 11 residues.

The gene calls are TRBV7-2 and TRBJ2-2, with D hard to call. Trimming pared 6 bases from V and 6 bases from J, leaving 14 bases between. The germline gives CDR1 SGHTA, CDR2 FQGNSA. This CDR3 has 14 residues. The CDR3 DNA sequence: TGTGCCAGCAGGGAAGGGTGGCTGGCCGGGGAGCTGTTTTTT. This encodes CASREGWLAGELFF. Based on the CDR3 plus reference TRBV7-2 and TRBJ2-2, the full variable domain is GAGVSQSPSNKVTEKGKDVELRCDPISGHTALYWYRQSLGQGLEFLIYFQGNSAPDKSGLPSDRFSAERTGGSVSTLTIQRTQQEDSAVYLCASREGWLAGELFFGEGSRLTVL.

At least ten counts were recorded for this clonotype. The genes are TRBV9 and TRBJ2-2, with a tentative D call TRBD2 (7 bases). Germline V gives CDR1 SGDLS, CDR2 YYNGEE. CDR3 length: 16 amino acids. The germline V and J ends were trimmed by 0 bases and 3 bases, with 12 bases remaining between them. The CDR3 DNA reads as TGTGCCAGCAGCGTAGGTTCGGGGGGCTACACCGGGGAGCTGTTTTTT. Protein product: CASSVGSGGYTGELFF. The entire variable domain, with the rest obtained from reference TRBV9 and TRBJ2-2, is as follows: DSGVTQTPKHLITATGQRVTLRCSPRSGDLSVYWYQQSLDQGLQFLIQYYNGEERAKGNILERFSAQQFPDLHSELNLSSLELGDSALYFCASSVGSGGYTGELFFGEGSRLTVL.

There are many counts of this clonotype. This chain connects TRBV12-3 or TRBV12-4 to TRBJ1-6, with D maybe TRBD1 (5 bases). V lost 7 bases to trimming and J lost 13 bases, with 17 bases between them. The CDR3 is 13 residues long. The CDR3 DNA reads TGTGCCAGCACCCGGAGGGGTAATCCCCCCCTCCACTTT. Translated, it gives CASTRRGNPPLHF.

This clonotype came up many times. V and J are TRBV9 and TRBJ2-7, with 9 bases that match TRBD2. V lost 3 bases, J lost 2 bases, and 12 bases stayed unmatched. Per germline, CDR1 SGDLS and CDR2 YYNGEE. There are 17 residues in the CDR3. The CDR3 here is CASSAGSGSGSTYEQYF. In nucleotides, the CDR3 is TGTGCCAGCAGCGCCGGGAGTGGTAGCGGGAGTACCTACGAGCAGTACTTC.

This clonotype appeared many times. The chain carries TRBV7-8 and TRBJ2-6; a weak D match, TRBD2 (6 bases). Looked up from germline, CDR1 is SGHVS and CDR2 is FQNEAQ. V was cut by 2 bases and J by 0 bases, with 14 bases left in between. There are 18 residues in the CDR3. CDR3 sequence reads: CASSLTGLDFSGANVLTF. The CDR3 DNA reads as TGTGCCAGCAGCTTAACGGGACTCGACTTCTCTGGGGCCAACGTCCTGACTTTC.

V gene TRBV7-9 combines with J gene TRBJ2-7; TRBD1 or TRBD2 may be the D gene (5 bases each). Trimming took 3 bases from V and 4 from J, leaving 16 bases between them. The CDR3 is 15 amino acids. Germline V gene lookup returns CDR1 SEHNR and CDR2 FQNEAQ (reference sequence). CDR3 protein: CASSFEWGSAYEQYF. CDR3 DNA sequence: TGTGCCAGCAGCTTTGAATGGGGGAGCGCTTACGAGCAGTACTTC.

This CDR3 reads CASSPTPGNTEAFF. The CDR3 DNA follows: TGTGCCAGCAGCCCTACCCCAGGGAACACTGAAGCTTTCTTT. The V call is TRBV7-9, the J call TRBJ1-1, with D hard to call. CDR1 and CDR2 (germline): SEHNR, FQNEAQ (reference sequence). The V gene lost 5 bases and the J gene lost 1 base, with 11 bases spanning the gap. This CDR3 region has 14 residues.

This sequence joins TRBV7-9 and TRBJ1-4, with a tentative D call TRBD1 (5 bases). The V end was cut by 7 bases, the J end by 8 bases, with 17 bases between. There are 14 residues in the CDR3. Germline V gives CDR1 SEHNR, CDR2 FQNEAQ (reference sequence). CDR3 coding DNA: TGTGCCAGCACCGAGGGACTAGCGGGAGAAAAACTGTTTTTT. It translates to CASTEGLAGEKLFF.